This T cell receptor (beta chain) was captured in a study of CD8 T cells in Susac syndrome. With random hexamers, roughly 0.5 to 1 ug RNA was reverse transcribed. With immunoSEQ multiplex PCR, TCR beta CDR3 was amplified across 54 Vbeta and 13 Jbeta. TCRdb independently ran MiXCR on the immunoSEQ multiplex PCR reads; one entry per CDR3 protein. The sample lists about 73,000 distinct CDR3 sequences; roughly 94% were seen once. The study sequenced TCR beta in blood CD8+ and CD4+ T cells. The CDR3 runs 15 residues. After removal of 5 bases from V and 2 bases from J, the junction contained 9 bases not matched to a gene. Germline loops: CDR1 LNHDA, CDR2 SQIVND (reference sequence).

This receptor was taken from a human donor with multiple sclerosis. The specimen was CD8+ T cells from PBMCs. The V gene is TRBV19, the J gene TRBJ2-7; 7 bases agree with TRBD1. CDR3 region: CASSPRTGLAYEQYF. The CDR3 nucleotides are TGTGCCAGTAGTCCCCGGACAGGTCTAGCCTACGAGCAGTACTTC.